Sequencing of this T cell receptor (beta chain) was carried out in a study of cytomegalovirus exposure and HLA in healthy donors. Study-wide results and caveats: It was approximately 150 TCR beta chains that were listed as cytomegalovirus-associated. In a later analysis, compared with equally common non-associated chains, HLA-associated beta chains were more expanded. Most TCR sequences proved rare, with some public TCRs found in many donors.

The primer mix had 60 Vbeta and 13 Jbeta primers. Assay: immunoSEQ multiplex PCR; the TCRdb copy retains only in-frame clones and omits some. The sample yields approximately 160,000 clones, over 75% seen once. A remark on this clone: Antigen specificity is unknown.

Sequencing was done on a sample of PBMCs. The source is a woman in her 30s in good health and CMV-seronegative.

DNA of the CDR3: TGTGCCAGCAGCCCCTCTTACTACGAGCAGTACTTC. Translating it yields CASSPSYYEQYF. The rearrangement uses TRBV14 and TRBJ2-7, with D unclear. The CDR3 runs 12 residues. Germline values: CDR1 SGHDN, CDR2 FVKESK. Trimming removed 4 bases from V and 3 bases from J, with 7 bases in between.